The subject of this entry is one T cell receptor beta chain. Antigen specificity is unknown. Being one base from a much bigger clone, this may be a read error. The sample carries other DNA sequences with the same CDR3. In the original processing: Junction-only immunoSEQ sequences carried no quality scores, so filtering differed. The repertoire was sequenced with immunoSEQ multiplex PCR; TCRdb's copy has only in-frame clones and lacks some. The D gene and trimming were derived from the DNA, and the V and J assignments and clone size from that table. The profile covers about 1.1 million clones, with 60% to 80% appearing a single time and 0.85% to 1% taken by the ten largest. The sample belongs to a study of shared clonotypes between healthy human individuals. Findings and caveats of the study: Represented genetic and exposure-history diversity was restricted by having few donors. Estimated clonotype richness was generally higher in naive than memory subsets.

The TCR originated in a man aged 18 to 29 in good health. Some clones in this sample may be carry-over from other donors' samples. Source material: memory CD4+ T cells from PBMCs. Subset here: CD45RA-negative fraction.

The CDR3 is CAWKFGAGAGGYTF. The CDR3 DNA reads TGTGCCTGGAAGTTCGGTGCGGGGGCTGGAGGCTACACCTTC. V is TRBV30 and J is TRBJ1-2; TRBD1 might be the D (6 bases). The CDR3 spans 14 residues. Trimming took 4 bases from V and 8 from J, leaving 20 bases between them. Per the germline V gene, CDR1 is GTSNPN and CDR2 is SVGIG (reference sequence).